These T cell receptor beta chains were read from a single sample in a study of Graves' ophthalmopathy and Graves' hyperthyroidism. TCRdb reprocessed the multiplex PCR reads with MiXCR, giving one entry per CDR3 protein. The sample includes 600,000 to 700,000 distinct CDR3 sequences, roughly 41% of them seen just once. The material sequenced was peripheral blood. These receptors were taken from an adult man with Graves' ophthalmopathy. Both conserved end residues are part of each CDR3.

J gene | V gene | CDR3 protein
TRBJ2-7 | TRBV20-1 | CSATKTGYTYEQYF
TRBJ2-5 | TRBV5-1 | CASRKSGGAGETQYF
TRBJ2-5 | TRBV7-9 | CASSPGVGGTAQETQYF
TRBJ2-7 | TRBV9 | CASSVGLADQGGEQYF
TRBJ1-3 | TRBV11-2 | CASSLATGTPSGNTIYF
TRBJ1-4 | TRBV5-1 | CASSSLTGNEKLFF
TRBJ1-4 | TRBV18 | CASSETQNEKLFF
TRBJ2-2 | TRBV4-1 | CASSQDGTGANTGELFF
TRBJ2-2 | TRBV14 | CASSQDHRGELFF
TRBJ1-6 | TRBV10-3 | CAISAICQGRDNSPLHF
TRBJ1-1 | TRBV20-1 | CSARDQGGGWMNTEAFF
TRBJ2-7 | TRBV29-1 | CSVQGIRYEQYF
TRBJ1-1 | TRBV7-9 | CASTLAPITEAFF
TRBJ1-2 | TRBV6-6 | CASSSSFYYGYTF
TRBJ2-7 | TRBV10-2 | CASSQDARSYEQCF
TRBJ1-2 | TRBV9 | CASSPEWQGTYGYTF
TRBJ1-2 | TRBV10-3 | CAISETPGHLYGYTF
TRBJ1-1 | TRBV12-3/TRBV12-4 | CASSYERRTEAFF
TRBJ2-7 | TRBV7-6 | CASSLRGNYEQYF
TRBJ1-2 | TRBV7-8 | CASSRGQGVGYTF
TRBJ2-7 | TRBV10-2 | CASRAPLNYEQYF
TRBJ1-5 | TRBV10-3 | CAISGGDRAGQPQHF
TRBJ2-5 | TRBV15 | CATSGGVDRAETQYF
TRBJ2-5 | TRBV19 | CASSKTGTQYF
TRBJ1-6 | TRBV5-8 | CASSNTGGGSPLHF
TRBJ1-2 | TRBV25-1 | CATGGPGTGSANYGYTF
TRBJ1-4 | TRBV7-9 | CASSDGQWGGKLFF
TRBJ1-5 | TRBV6-1 | CASSEATRQPQHF
TRBJ1-2 | TRBV10-3 | CASSYSSGPGGGYTF
TRBJ1-1 | TRBV7-2 | CASTSGGRTEAFF
TRBJ2-5 | TRBV15 | CATGRDSGSETQYF
TRBJ1-5 | TRBV24-1 | CATSDFRDRGGQPQHF
TRBJ1-2 | TRBV25-1 | CASSEFRTGGGYTF
TRBJ2-5 | TRBV30 | CAWRQQETQYF
TRBJ2-2 | TRBV7-2 | CASSTRTSGRDTGELFF
TRBJ2-5 | TRBV10-3 | CASDTGYSQPQYF
TRBJ1-3 | TRBV10-3 | CAISEGQRSGNTIYF
TRBJ1-5 | TRBV10-3 | CASSYTGRNQPQHF
TRBJ1-5 | TRBV18 | CASSPSGQTQPQHF
TRBJ1-2 | TRBV15 | CASSPLDRIGGYTF
TRBJ2-2 | TRBV10-3 | CASSLDMNTGELYF
TRBJ1-1 | TRBV15 | CATSRDPGGREAFF
TRBJ1-1 | TRBV29-1 | CSTQTGNTEAFF
TRBJ1-5 | TRBV19 | CVSGPLSNQPQHF
TRBJ1-1 | TRBV12-3/TRBV12-4 | CASTGRSEAFF
TRBJ1-2 | TRBV5-1 | CASSPWGGTDGYTF
TRBJ1-3 | TRBV7-9 | CASSALWTGGEDTIYF
TRBJ1-5 | TRBV27 | CASSWGRNQPQHF
TRBJ2-5 | TRBV12-3/TRBV12-4 | CASTPGTPEETQYF
TRBJ1-5 | TRBV2 | CASRRGLGQPQHF
- | TRBV12-3/TRBV12-4 | CASSLWALQFF
TRBJ1-1 | TRBV29-1 | CSSLGNTEAFF
TRBJ1-1 | TRBV10-2 | CASLTGNTEAFF